The TCR beta chain under discussion was sequenced for a study of vaccination effects on CD4 cells after COVID-19. ViraFEST expansion of antigen-specific CD4+ T cells with viral peptide pools preceded sequencing. Cultured cells yielded isolated CD4+ T cells after approximately nine days. All study participants received two doses of BNT162b2 or mRNA-1273 vaccine. A remark on this clone: Its target is not known. This CDR3 is also generated by other DNA sequences in the sample.

Overall study findings and caveats: The study found marked clonal contraction of infection- and vaccine-induced clones late after vaccination.

This table comes from immunoSEQ multiplex PCR, and its TCRdb copy is limited to in-frame clones, with some not included. The table records some 34,000 clones, around 80% of them present only once. The sequenced sample was CD4+ T cells from PBMCs cultured with HCoV-NL63 spike peptides, obtained after COVID-19 vaccination. The TCR sequence derives from a human donor who received a COVID-19 vaccine. Some clones in this sample may be carry-over from other donors' samples.

The CDR3 loop reads CATSRGGSSGNTIYF. DNA for the CDR3: TGTGCCACCAGCAGAGGGGGCTCCTCTGGAAACACCATATATTTT. The V and J genes are TRBV15 and TRBJ1-3, with a possible D match to TRBD1 (5 bases). The germline V gene encodes CDR1 LNHNV and CDR2 YYDKDF (reference sequence). This CDR3 region has 15 residues. V lost 1 base and J lost 0, with 7 bases in between. Supplemented by reference TRBV15 and TRBJ1-3, the full variable domain reads DAMVIQNPRYQVTQFGKPVTLSCSQTLNHNVMYWYQQKSSQAPKLLFHYYDKDFNNEADTPDNFQSRRPNTSFCFLDIRSPGLGDTAMYLCATSRGGSSGNTIYFGEGSWLTVV.